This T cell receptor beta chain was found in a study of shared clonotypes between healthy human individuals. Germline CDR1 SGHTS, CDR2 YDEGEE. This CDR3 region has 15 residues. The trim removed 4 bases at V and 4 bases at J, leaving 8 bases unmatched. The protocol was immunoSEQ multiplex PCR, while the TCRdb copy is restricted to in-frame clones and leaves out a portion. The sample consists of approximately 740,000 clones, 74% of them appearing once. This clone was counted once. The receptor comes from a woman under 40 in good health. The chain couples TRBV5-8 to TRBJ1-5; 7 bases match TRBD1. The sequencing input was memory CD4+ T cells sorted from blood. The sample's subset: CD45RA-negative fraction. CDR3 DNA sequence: TGTGCCAGCAGCAGTTGGGCAGGGGGGAATCAGCCCCAGCATTTT. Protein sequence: CASSSWAGGNQPQHF.